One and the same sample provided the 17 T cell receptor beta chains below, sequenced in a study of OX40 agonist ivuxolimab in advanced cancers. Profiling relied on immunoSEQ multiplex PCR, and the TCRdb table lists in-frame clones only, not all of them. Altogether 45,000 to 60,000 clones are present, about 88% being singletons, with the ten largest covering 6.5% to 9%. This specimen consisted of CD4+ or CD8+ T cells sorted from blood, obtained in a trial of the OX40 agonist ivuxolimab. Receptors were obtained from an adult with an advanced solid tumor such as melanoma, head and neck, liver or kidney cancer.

The CDR3 sequence is CASSEAGHLLETQYF. CDR3 nucleotides: TGTGCCAGCAGTGAAGCGGGACACCTTCTTGAGACCCAGTACTTC. The rearrangement joins TRBV6-1 to TRBJ2-5; maybe TRBD1 (6 bases). Between the trimmed V and J ends, which lost 0 bases and 5 bases, there was a span of 13 bases. Per the germline V gene, CDR1 is MNHNS and CDR2 is SASEGT. The CDR3 covers 15 residues.

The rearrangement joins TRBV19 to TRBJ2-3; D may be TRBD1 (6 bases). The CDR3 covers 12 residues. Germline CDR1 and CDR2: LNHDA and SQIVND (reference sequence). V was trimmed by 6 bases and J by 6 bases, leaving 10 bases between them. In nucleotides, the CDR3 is TGTGCCAGTAGCAATCAGGGGGATACGCAGTATTTT. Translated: CASSNQGDTQYF.

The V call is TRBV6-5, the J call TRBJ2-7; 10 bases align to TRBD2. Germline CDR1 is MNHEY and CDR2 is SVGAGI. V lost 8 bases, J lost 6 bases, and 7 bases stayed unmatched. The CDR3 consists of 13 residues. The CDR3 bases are TGTGCCAGCTCGGCTAGCGGGAGTGGCGAGCAGTACTTC. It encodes CASSASGSGEQYF.

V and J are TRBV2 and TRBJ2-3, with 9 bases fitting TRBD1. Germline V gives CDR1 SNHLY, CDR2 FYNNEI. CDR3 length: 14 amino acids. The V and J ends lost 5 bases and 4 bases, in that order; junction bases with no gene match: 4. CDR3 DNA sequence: TGTGCCAGCAGTAAACAGGGGGCGTCAGATACGCAGTATTTT. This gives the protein CASSKQGASDTQYF.

The CDR3 nucleotides read TGTGCCAGCAGCTTAGCGACCCCGGGTTATGAGCAGTTCTTC. This translates into CASSLATPGYEQFF. This rearrangement joins TRBV7-2 to TRBJ2-1, with D unclear. Trimming removed 0 bases from V and 8 bases from J, with 11 bases in between. The length of the CDR3 is 14 residues. Germline CDR1 SGHTA, CDR2 FQGNSA. Drawing the rest from reference TRBV7-2 and TRBJ2-1, the complete variable domain is GAGVSQSPSNKVTEKGKDVELRCDPISGHTALYWYRQSLGQGLEFLIYFQGNSAPDKSGLPSDRFSAERTGGSVSTLTIQRTQQEDSAVYLCASSLATPGYEQFFGPGTRLTVL.

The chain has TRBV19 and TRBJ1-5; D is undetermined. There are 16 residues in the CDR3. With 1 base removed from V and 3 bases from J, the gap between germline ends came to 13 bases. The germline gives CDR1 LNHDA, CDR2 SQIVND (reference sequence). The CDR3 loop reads CASSIVPGIYNQPQHF. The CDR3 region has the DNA TGTGCCAGTAGTATAGTGCCGGGGATCTACAATCAGCCCCAGCATTTT.

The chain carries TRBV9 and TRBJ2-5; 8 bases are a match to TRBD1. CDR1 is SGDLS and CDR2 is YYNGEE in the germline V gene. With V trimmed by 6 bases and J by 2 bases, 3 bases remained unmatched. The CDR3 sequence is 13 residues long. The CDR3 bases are TGTGCCAGCAACCGGGACAGGCAAGAGACCCAGTACTTC. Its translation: CASNRDRQETQYF.

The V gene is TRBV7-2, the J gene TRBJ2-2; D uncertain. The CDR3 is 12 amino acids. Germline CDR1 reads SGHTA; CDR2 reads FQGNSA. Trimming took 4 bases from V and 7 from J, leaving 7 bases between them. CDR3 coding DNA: TGTGCCAGCAGCTCCGGGTTCGGGGAGCTGTTTTTT. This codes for CASSSGFGELFF. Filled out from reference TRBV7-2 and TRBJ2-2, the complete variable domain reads GAGVSQSPSNKVTEKGKDVELRCDPISGHTALYWYRQSLGQGLEFLIYFQGNSAPDKSGLPSDRFSAERTGGSVSTLTIQRTQQEDSAVYLCASSSGFGELFFGEGSRLTVL.

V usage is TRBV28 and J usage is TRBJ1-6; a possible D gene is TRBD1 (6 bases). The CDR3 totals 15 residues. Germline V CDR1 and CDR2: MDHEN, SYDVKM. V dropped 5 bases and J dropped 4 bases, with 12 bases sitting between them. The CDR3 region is CASSPPDSYNSPLHF. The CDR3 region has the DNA TGTGCCAGCAGTCCGCCGGACAGTTATAATTCACCCCTCCACTTT.

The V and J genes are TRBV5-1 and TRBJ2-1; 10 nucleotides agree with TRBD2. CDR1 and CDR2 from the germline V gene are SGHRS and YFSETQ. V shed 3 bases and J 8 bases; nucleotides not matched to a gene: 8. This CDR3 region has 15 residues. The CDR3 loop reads CASSSPGLAYDEQFF. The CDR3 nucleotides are TGCGCCAGCAGCTCTCCGGGACTAGCGTATGATGAGCAGTTCTTC.

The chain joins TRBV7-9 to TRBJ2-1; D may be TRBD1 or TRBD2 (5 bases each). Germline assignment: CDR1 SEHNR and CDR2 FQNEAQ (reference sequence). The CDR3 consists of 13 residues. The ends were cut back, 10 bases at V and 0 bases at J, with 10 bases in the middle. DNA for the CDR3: TGTGCCATACTGGGGGACTCCTACAATGAGCAGTTCTTC. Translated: CAILGDSYNEQFF.

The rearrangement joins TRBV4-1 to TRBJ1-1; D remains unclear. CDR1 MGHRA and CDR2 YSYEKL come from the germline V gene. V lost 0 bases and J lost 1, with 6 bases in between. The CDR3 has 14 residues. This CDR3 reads CASSQDPWNTEAFF. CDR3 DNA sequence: TGCGCCAGCAGCCAAGACCCATGGAACACTGAAGCTTTCTTT.

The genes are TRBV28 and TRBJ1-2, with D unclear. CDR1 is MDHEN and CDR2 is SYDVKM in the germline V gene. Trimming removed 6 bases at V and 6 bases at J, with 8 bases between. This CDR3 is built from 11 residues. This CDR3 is CASRGFDGYTF. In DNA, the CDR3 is TGTGCCAGCAGGGGGTTCGATGGCTACACCTTC.

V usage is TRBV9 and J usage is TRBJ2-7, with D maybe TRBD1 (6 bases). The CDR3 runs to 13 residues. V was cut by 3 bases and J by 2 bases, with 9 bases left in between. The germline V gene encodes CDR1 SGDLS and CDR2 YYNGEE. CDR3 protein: CASSGDTAYEQYF. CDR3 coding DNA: TGTGCCAGCAGCGGGGACACCGCCTACGAGCAGTACTTC.

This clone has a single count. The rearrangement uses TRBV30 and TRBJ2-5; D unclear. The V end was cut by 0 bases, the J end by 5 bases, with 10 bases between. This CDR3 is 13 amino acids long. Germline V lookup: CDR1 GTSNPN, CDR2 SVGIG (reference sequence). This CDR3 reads CAWSVALLETQYF. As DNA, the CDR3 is TGTGCCTGGAGTGTCGCCCTCCTCGAGACCCAGTACTTC. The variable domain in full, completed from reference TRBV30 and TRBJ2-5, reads SQTIHQWPATLVQPVGSPLSLECTVEGTSNPNLYWYRQAAGRGLQLLFYSVGIGQISSEVPQNLSASRPQDRQFILSSKKLLLSDSGFYLCAWSVALLETQYFGPGTRLLVL.

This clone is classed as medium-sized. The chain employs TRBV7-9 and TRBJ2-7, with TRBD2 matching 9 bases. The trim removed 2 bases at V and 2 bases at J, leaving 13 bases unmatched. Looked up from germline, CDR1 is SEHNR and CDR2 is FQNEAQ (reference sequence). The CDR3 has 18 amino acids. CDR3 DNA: TGTGCCAGCAGCTTACTTGGGCTAGCGGGAAAAGGGACCTACGAGCAGTACTTC. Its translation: CASSLLGLAGKGTYEQYF.

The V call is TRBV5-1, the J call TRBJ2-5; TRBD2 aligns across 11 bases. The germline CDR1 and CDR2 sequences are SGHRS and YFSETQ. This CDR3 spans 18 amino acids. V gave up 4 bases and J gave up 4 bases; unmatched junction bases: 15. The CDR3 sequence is CASSVATSGRHVGETQYF. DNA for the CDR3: TGCGCCAGCAGCGTCGCTACTAGCGGGAGACACGTGGGAGAGACCCAGTACTTC.